The T cell receptor beta chain under discussion was sequenced for a study of control samples from healthy donors and cancer patients. The assay was immunoSEQ multiplex PCR, and TCRdb's table has in-frame clones only and misses some. The data show roughly 120,000 clones, roughly 92% seen once. Germline CDR1 and CDR2: LNHNV and YYDKDF (reference sequence). CDR3 size: 17 residues. Turning to this clone: Its ends do not fully match the called genes, so a read error is possible.

The source material was blood. The clonotype comes from a man aged 25-45 years in good health. V and J are TRBV15 and TRBJ2-7; 10 positions agree with TRBD1. The CDR3 is CATRRGFEDRGFYEQYF. Written as DNA, the CDR3 is TGTGCCACCAGGAGAGGTTTCGAGGACAGGGGGTTCTACGAGCAGTACTTC.